The 20 T cell receptor beta chains below were found in one sample sequenced in a study of shared clonotypes between healthy human individuals. Sequencing was performed with immunoSEQ multiplex PCR; in TCRdb, only in-frame clones are kept and a portion is missing. The table records about 2.4 million clones, under 95% of them present only once. Sequencing was carried out using naive CD4+ T cells from PBMCs. Noted subset: CD45RA+ positively selected. These receptors were collected from a man between 18 and 35 years old in good health. Some clones in this sample may be carry-over from other donors' samples.

The CDR3 here is CASKGTGGPDTQYF. The CDR3 DNA is TGTGCCAGTAAAGGGACAGGGGGACCAGATACGCAGTATTTT. This chain uses TRBV19 with TRBJ2-3; 11 bases line up with TRBD1. The CDR3 has 14 residues. From germline, CDR1 is LNHDA and CDR2 SQIVND (reference sequence). The junction had 4 bases not matched to a gene; V was cut back by 7 bases and J by 4 bases. The full variable domain, with the rest looked up from reference TRBV19 and TRBJ2-3, is DGGITQSPKYLFRKEGQNVTLSCEQNLNHDAMYWYRQDPGQGLRLIYYSQIVNDFQKGDIAEGYSVSREKKESFPLTVTSAQKNPTAFYLCASKGTGGPDTQYFGPGTRLTVL.

The DNA for the CDR3 is TGTGCCAGCAGACCGACAGGCCCTTACTATGGCTACACCTTC. This sequence encodes CASRPTGPYYGYTF. The V gene is TRBV6-5, the J gene TRBJ1-2, with a possible D match to TRBD1 (6 bases). The V and J ends lost 6 bases and 3 bases respectively, with 14 bases between them. There are 14 residues in the CDR3. Germline CDR1 and CDR2: MNHEY and SVGAGI.

The chain carries TRBV10-2 and TRBJ2-5, with D perhaps TRBD2 (5 bases). The germline V and J ends were trimmed by 7 bases and 2 bases, with 11 bases remaining between them. CDR3 length: 13 residues. Germline V lookup: CDR1 WSHSY, CDR2 SAAADI. The CDR3 protein is CASTSGFQETQYF. The CDR3 coding sequence is TGCGCCAGCACCTCGGGATTTCAAGAGACCCAGTACTTC.

The gene calls are TRBV18 and TRBJ1-2; TRBD1 agrees at 10 bases. Trimming took 3 bases from V and 5 from J; bases not matched to a gene: 6. The length of the CDR3 is 15 residues. From germline, CDR1 is KGHSH and CDR2 LQKENI. Here the CDR3 reads CASSPGQGVGYGYTF. CDR3 DNA sequence: TGTGCCAGCTCACCTGGACAGGGGGTAGGATATGGCTACACCTTC.

The chain combines TRBV7-9 with TRBJ1-1, with D maybe TRBD1 (5 bases). Looked up from germline, CDR1 is SEHNR and CDR2 is FQNEAQ (reference sequence). The V and J ends lost 2 bases and 3 bases respectively, with 16 bases between them. The CDR3 is 16 residues long. CDR3 sequence: CASSLNQGGSDTEAFF. The DNA of the CDR3 is TGTGCCAGCAGCTTAAACCAGGGAGGTTCGGACACTGAAGCTTTCTTT.

V usage is TRBV30 and J usage is TRBJ2-7; 9 bases map to TRBD1. With 2 bases clipped from V and 6 bases from J, the junction kept 5 bases outside the gene matches. The length of the CDR3 is 13 residues. Germline V gene sequence: CDR1 GTSNPN, CDR2 SVGIG (reference sequence). The chain's CDR3 is CAWSSTGGREQYF. CDR3 sequence (DNA): TGTGCCTGGAGTTCGACAGGGGGTCGCGAGCAGTACTTC. The full variable domain, rest sourced from reference TRBV30 and TRBJ2-7, is SQTIHQWPATLVQPVGSPLSLECTVEGTSNPNLYWYRQAAGRGLQLLFYSVGIGQISSEVPQNLSASRPQDRQFILSSKKLLLSDSGFYLCAWSSTGGREQYFGPGTRLTVT.

V usage is TRBV18 and J usage is TRBJ2-7, with unresolved D. CDR1 KGHSH and CDR2 LQKENI come from the germline V gene. Trimming stripped 2 bases from V and 3 bases from J, with 11 bases between. This CDR3 is 14 amino acids long. Here the CDR3 reads CASSPSAEIYEQYF. The DNA for the CDR3 is TGTGCCAGCTCACCATCCGCGGAGATCTACGAGCAGTACTTC.

V is TRBV6-5 and J is TRBJ1-5; a weak D match, TRBD1 (5 bases). This CDR3 is built from 15 residues. The ends were cut back, 5 bases at V and 7 bases at J, with 18 bases in the middle. Per the germline V gene, CDR1 is MNHEY and CDR2 is SVGAGI. The CDR3 DNA reads as TGTGCCAGCAGTAGGGTCGGAGGGGAGGGCCAGCCCCAGCATTTT. Translating gives CASSRVGGEGQPQHF.

The rearrangement joins TRBV6-1 to TRBJ2-3; 8 positions match TRBD1. This CDR3 spans 15 amino acids. Germline V gene data show CDR1 as MNHNS and CDR2 as SASEGT. With 6 bases clipped from V and 1 base from J, the junction kept 6 bases outside the gene matches. CDR3 sequence (DNA): TGTGCCAGCAGAGAACCGGGACAGGGCACAGATACGCAGTATTTT. The encoded protein is CASREPGQGTDTQYF.

The chain links TRBV30 to TRBJ2-5, with 15 bases fitting TRBD2. With 2 bases clipped from V and 4 bases from J, the junction kept 8 bases outside the gene matches. The CDR3 totals 17 residues. Germline values: CDR1 GTSNPN, CDR2 SVGIG (reference sequence). CDR3 residues: CAWSWGLAGGGGETQYF. The CDR3 DNA sequence: TGTGCCTGGAGTTGGGGACTAGCGGGAGGTGGAGGAGAGACCCAGTACTTC.

As concerns this clone: One end of the junction fails to match germline, which may point to a read error. The chain carries TRBV30 and TRBJ1-2; D possibly corresponds to TRBD1 (5 bases). CDR1 and CDR2 (germline): GTSNPN, SVGIG (reference sequence). The CDR3 length is 13 residues. CDR3 in DNA: TGTGCCTGGAGTGTAATGGGAGGGACTCAAAACAGGTTC. Encoded protein: CAWSVMGGTQNRF.

The CDR3 nucleotides are TGTGCCAGCAGCTTAATCGGTTCCAGGGGCCATACGCAGTATTTT. Its protein product is CASSLIGSRGHTQYF. V and J are TRBV7-9 and TRBJ2-3; D may be TRBD1 (6 bases). The germline gives CDR1 SEHNR, CDR2 FQNEAQ (reference sequence). The CDR3 contains 15 residues. With 2 bases removed from V and 7 bases from J, the gap between germline ends came to 16 bases.

The genes are TRBV7-2 and TRBJ2-7, with a weak D call TRBD2 (5 bases). The CDR3 runs 13 residues. Trimming shortened V by 2 bases and J by 5 bases, and 10 bases separated the two germline ends. Germline V gives CDR1 SGHTA, CDR2 FQGNSA. The CDR3 coding sequence is TGTGCCAGCAGCTTAAAGGCAGCGGACGAGCAGTACTTC. It codes for CASSLKAADEQYF.

The rearrangement links TRBV7-2 to TRBJ2-3; 7 bases line up with TRBD2. The CDR3 has 14 amino acids. Germline loops: CDR1 SGHTA, CDR2 FQGNSA. Trimming removed 5 bases from V and 6 bases from J; junction bases left unmatched: 8. CDR3 nucleotides: TGTGCCAGCAGCCCCGGGACTATAGGGGATACGCAGTATTTT. Protein sequence: CASSPGTIGDTQYF. Complete variable domain (other parts from reference TRBV7-2 and TRBJ2-3): GAGVSQSPSNKVTEKGKDVELRCDPISGHTALYWYRQSLGQGLEFLIYFQGNSAPDKSGLPSDRFSAERTGGSVSTLTIQRTQQEDSAVYLCASSPGTIGDTQYFGPGTRLTVL.

CDR3 in DNA: TGTGCCAGCTCACCACTCCCCGCTAGCTCAACTAGCACAGATACGCAGTATTTT. It yields the protein CASSPLPASSTSTDTQYF. The V call is TRBV18, the J call TRBJ2-3, with D possibly being TRBD2 (5 bases). Germline V gene data show CDR1 as KGHSH and CDR2 as LQKENI. Trimming left V 1 base short and J 0 bases short, with 17 bases between. CDR3 length equals 18 residues.

This chain links TRBV7-9 with TRBJ2-1; 7 bases line up with TRBD2. The CDR3 consists of 16 residues. J was trimmed by 2 bases and V by 4 bases; bases with no gene match: 8. Germline V gene sequence: CDR1 SEHNR, CDR2 FQNEAQ (reference sequence). The CDR3 loop reads CASSSQYSGAYNEQFF. CDR3 coding DNA: TGTGCCAGCAGCTCGCAGTACAGCGGGGCCTACAATGAGCAGTTCTTC.

V and J are TRBV25-1 and TRBJ1-2; D unclear. V was clipped by 4 bases and J by 6 bases, with 18 bases between them. From germline, CDR1 is MGHDK and CDR2 SYGVNS. The CDR3 extends over 15 amino acids. For the CDR3, the DNA is TGTGCCAGCAGTGGACCGGGTTCTGAGCCGCATGGCTACACCTTC. This codes for CASSGPGSEPHGYTF.

The chain employs TRBV6-1 and TRBJ1-5; D call uncertain. The CDR3 length is 15 residues. CDR1 MNHNS and CDR2 SASEGT come from the germline V gene. Trimming shortened V by 1 base and J by 7 bases, and 14 bases separated the two germline ends. The CDR3 region is CASSEGLAGLQPQHF. CDR3 sequence (DNA): TGTGCCAGCAGTGAAGGTTTGGCGGGCCTCCAGCCCCAGCATTTT.

This clone was seen only once. The V and J genes are TRBV7-9 and TRBJ2-5; D possibly matches TRBD1 or TRBD2 (6 bases each). V was cut by 7 bases and J by 2 bases, with 26 bases left in between. Germline V gene data show CDR1 as SEHNR and CDR2 as FQNEAQ (reference sequence). This CDR3 is 18 amino acids long. CDR3: CASNYIVAGQSEQETQYF. CDR3 in DNA: TGTGCCAGCAATTATATTGTGGCGGGACAATCCGAACAAGAGACCCAGTACTTC.

This clone has just one count. The chain employs TRBV28 and TRBJ1-5, with 9 bases lining up with TRBD1. CDR3 length equals 17 residues. The junction had 9 bases not matched to a gene; V was cut back by 6 bases and J by 0 bases. Germline lookup yields CDR1 MDHEN and CDR2 SYDVKM. The CDR3 loop is CASSYGTGFYSNQPQHF. The DNA of the CDR3 is TGTGCCAGCAGCTACGGGACAGGGTTCTATAGCAATCAGCCCCAGCATTTT.